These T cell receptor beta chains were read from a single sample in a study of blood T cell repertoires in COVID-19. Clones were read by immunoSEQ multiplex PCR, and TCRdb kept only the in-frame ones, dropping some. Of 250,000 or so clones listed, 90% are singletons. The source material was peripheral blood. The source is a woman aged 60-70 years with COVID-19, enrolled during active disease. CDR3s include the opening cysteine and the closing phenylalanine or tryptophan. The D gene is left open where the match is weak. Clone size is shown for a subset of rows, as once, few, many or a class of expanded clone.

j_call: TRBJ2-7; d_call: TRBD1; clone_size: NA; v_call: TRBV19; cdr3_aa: CASAWGQGNYEQYF; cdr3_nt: TGTGCCAGCGCGTGGGGACAGGGGAACTACGAGCAGTACTTC
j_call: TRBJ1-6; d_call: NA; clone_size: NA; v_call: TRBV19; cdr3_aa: CASSEAGRGSPLHF; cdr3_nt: TGTGCCAGTAGTGAGGCAGGGCGAGGTTCACCCCTCCACTTT
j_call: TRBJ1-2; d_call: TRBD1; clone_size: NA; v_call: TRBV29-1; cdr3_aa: CSALRGFGTDGYTF; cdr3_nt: TGCAGCGCTCTCAGGGGTTTCGGGACAGATGGCTACACCTTC
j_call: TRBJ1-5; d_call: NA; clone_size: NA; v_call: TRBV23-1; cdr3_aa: CASRIQGFNQPQHF; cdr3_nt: TGCGCCAGCAGAATACAGGGATTCAATCAGCCCCAGCATTTT
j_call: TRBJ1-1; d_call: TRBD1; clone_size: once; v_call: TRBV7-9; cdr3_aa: CASSLVAGGSEAFF; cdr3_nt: TGTGCCAGCAGCTTAGTGGCAGGGGGTTCTGAAGCTTTCTTT
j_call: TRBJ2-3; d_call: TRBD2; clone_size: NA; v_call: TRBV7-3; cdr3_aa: CASSRTSGGAADTQYF; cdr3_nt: TGTGCCAGCAGCCGTACTAGCGGGGGGGCCGCGGATACGCAGTATTTT
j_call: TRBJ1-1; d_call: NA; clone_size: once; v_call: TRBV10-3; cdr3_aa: CAIRGGGSLTEAFF; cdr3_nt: TGTGCCATCAGGGGTGGAGGGTCTCTCACTGAAGCTTTCTTT
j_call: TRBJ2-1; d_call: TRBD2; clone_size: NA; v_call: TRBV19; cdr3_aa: CASSTGLAGGSSYNEQFF; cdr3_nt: TGTGCCAGTAGCACAGGACTAGCGGGGGGATCCTCCTACAATGAGCAGTTCTTC
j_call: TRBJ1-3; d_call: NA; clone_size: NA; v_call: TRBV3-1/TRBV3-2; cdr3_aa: CASSQGGIGNTIYF; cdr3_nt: TGTGCCAGCAGCCAAGGCGGGATTGGAAACACCATATATTTT
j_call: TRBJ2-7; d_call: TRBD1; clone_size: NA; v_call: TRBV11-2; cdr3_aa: CASSLLSAGQASYEQYF; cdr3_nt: TGTGCCAGCAGCTTACTTTCGGCGGGACAGGCCTCCTACGAGCAGTACTTC
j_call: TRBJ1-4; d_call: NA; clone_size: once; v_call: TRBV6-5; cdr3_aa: CASTGGTGNEKLFF; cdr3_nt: TGTGCCAGCACGGGGGGGACGGGTAATGAAAAACTGTTTTTT
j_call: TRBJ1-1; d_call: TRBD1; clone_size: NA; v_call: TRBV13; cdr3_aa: CATQGQGDTEAFF; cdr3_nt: TGTGCCACTCAGGGACAGGGTGACACTGAAGCTTTCTTT
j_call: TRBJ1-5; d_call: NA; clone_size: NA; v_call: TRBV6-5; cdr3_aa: CASKRRGNQPQHF; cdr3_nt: TGTGCCAGCAAACGACGGGGCAATCAGCCCCAGCATTTT
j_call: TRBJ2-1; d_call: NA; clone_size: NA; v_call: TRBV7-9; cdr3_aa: CASSARQDPSSYNEQFF; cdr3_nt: TGTGCCAGCAGCGCAAGACAGGACCCCAGCTCCTACAATGAGCAGTTCTTC
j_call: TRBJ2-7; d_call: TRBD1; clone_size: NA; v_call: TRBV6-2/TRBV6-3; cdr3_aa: CASSSADRGDYEQYF; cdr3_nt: TGTGCCAGCAGTTCTGCGGACAGGGGAGACTACGAGCAGTACTTC
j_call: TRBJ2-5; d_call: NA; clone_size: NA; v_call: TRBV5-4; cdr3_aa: CASSLGPTAQETQYF; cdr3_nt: TGTGCCAGCAGCTTGGGCCCGACAGCGCAAGAGACCCAGTACTTC
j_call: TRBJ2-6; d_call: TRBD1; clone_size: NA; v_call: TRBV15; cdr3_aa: CATSRDLSLDRYSGANVLTF; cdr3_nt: TGTGCCACCAGCAGAGATCTCAGCTTGGACAGGTACTCTGGGGCCAACGTCCTGACTTTC
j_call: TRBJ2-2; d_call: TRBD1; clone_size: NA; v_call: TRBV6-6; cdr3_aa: CASTKQGNTGELFF; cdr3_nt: TGTGCCAGCACCAAACAGGGGAATACCGGGGAGCTGTTTTTT
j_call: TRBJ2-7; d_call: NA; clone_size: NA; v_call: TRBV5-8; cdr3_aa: CASDSGRATYEQYF; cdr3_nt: TGTGCCAGTGATAGCGGACGCGCTACCTACGAGCAGTACTTC
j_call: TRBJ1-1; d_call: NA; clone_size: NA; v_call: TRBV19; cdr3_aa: CASRGRGMSTEAFF; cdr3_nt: TGTGCCAGTAGGGGTAGGGGGATGAGCACTGAAGCTTTCTTT
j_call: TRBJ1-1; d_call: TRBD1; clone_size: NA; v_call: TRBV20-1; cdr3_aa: CSASFGGGALATEAFF; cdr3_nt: TGCAGTGCTAGTTTTGGAGGGGGCGCTTTGGCCACTGAAGCTTTCTTT
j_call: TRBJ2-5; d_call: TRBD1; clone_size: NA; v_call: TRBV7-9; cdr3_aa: CASSYLGGAGETQYF; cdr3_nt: TGTGCCAGCAGCTACCTAGGGGGCGCTGGGGAGACCCAGTACTTC